These T cell receptor beta chains were read from a single sample in a study of cytomegalovirus exposure and HLA in healthy donors. Assay used: immunoSEQ multiplex PCR; TCRdb lists only in-frame clones, some missing. The sample has about 130,000 clones, around 94% seen once. Sequenced sample: PBMCs. These receptor sequences come from a woman aged 18-29 years in good health and CMV-seronegative. CDR3s include the opening cysteine and the closing phenylalanine or tryptophan.

j_gene,v_gene,CDR3aa
TRBJ1-2,TRBV2,CASSGQGIVSGYTF
TRBJ1-1,TRBV4-1,CASSLDLGQWGRGAFF
TRBJ1-4,TRBV5-6,CASSFLDRGGEKLFF
TRBJ2-1,TRBV5-8,CASSFEARGISYNEQFF
TRBJ1-3,TRBV5-1,CASSLTPGNTIYF
TRBJ1-4,TRBV4-1,CASSPWGQGNEKLFF
TRBJ2-1,TRBV7-9,CASSPILAGRTNEQFF
TRBJ1-1,TRBV28,CASSFITSTEAFF
TRBJ1-2,TRBV5-1,CASSPGTGLYGYTF
TRBJ1-5,TRBV7-9,CASTNFQGVGNQPQHF
TRBJ2-1,TRBV19,CASTTGPIYEQFF
TRBJ2-7,TRBV6-5,CASSQLAGYYEQYF
TRBJ1-1,TRBV2,CASSEAGAMNTEAFF
TRBJ2-4,TRBV7-9,CASSPGQGFPIQYF
TRBJ2-2,TRBV6-5,CASRTGTLNTGELFF
TRBJ1-5,TRBV2,CASSDVTVSNQPQHF
TRBJ2-2,TRBV19,CASMQGVVSGELFF
TRBJ2-1,TRBV7-2,CASSRPRDNEQFF
TRBJ2-5,TRBV7-9,CASSLFGGRTSGDQETQYF
TRBJ1-2,TRBV25-1,CAIWDTLVDGYTF
TRBJ1-6,TRBV12-5,CASGPPGENSPLHF
TRBJ1-1,TRBV5-6,CASSSRGGNTEAFF
TRBJ1-1,TRBV19,CASRDPGLGGTEAFF
TRBJ1-5,TRBV6-6,CASSAKRQGSNQPQHF
TRBJ1-1,TRBV6-5,CASSYSIGGENTEAFF
TRBJ2-5,TRBV6-1,CASSDGQKYQETQYF
TRBJ2-7,TRBV6-5,CASSYGRGEQYF
TRBJ1-3,TRBV9,CASSVGATSGNTIYF
TRBJ2-7,TRBV18,CASSGTSGRTHSYEQYF
TRBJ2-3,TRBV15,CATSRDRRGTADTQYF
TRBJ2-1,TRBV25-1,CASSEPNNEQFF
TRBJ1-1,TRBV28,CASSYITGGATEAFF
TRBJ1-2,TRBV25-1,CASSTGMGYGYTF
TRBJ2-1,TRBV6-5,CASSHQGYEQFF
TRBJ2-7,TRBV5-3,CARPPGPAGDHEQYF
TRBJ2-3,TRBV18,CASSPSSGRSTDTQYF
TRBJ2-3,TRBV5-4,CASSQREGTDTQYF